This T cell receptor beta chain was profiled in a study of blood T cell repertoires in COVID-19. The length of the CDR3 is 15 residues. V lost 2 bases to trimming and J lost 7 bases; unmatched junction nucleotides: 7. The germline gives CDR1 MNHEY, CDR2 SVGAGI. The cohort comprised adults aged about 18 to 90 years residing in 24 US areas. Membership in each cohort depended on participant-reported clinical history. Original processing notes: Estimated nucleated cell counts came from reference gene primer amplification. TCRdb keeps only in-frame clones here, not all; method: immunoSEQ multiplex PCR. V and J calls plus clone size are reproduced from that table; the DNA served to infer D and trimming. The sample lists fewer than 350,000 clones, more than 80% occurring once.

The TCR originated in a woman under 40 with acute COVID-19. Source material: PBMCs or T cells enriched from blood (not recorded which). This chain joins TRBV6-5 and TRBJ1-4, with TRBD1 identical over 7 bases. The CDR3 loop reads CASSYLDRIAEKLFF. The CDR3 coding sequence is TGTGCCAGCAGTTACCTGGACAGGATCGCTGAAAAACTGTTTTTT.